A selection of T cell receptor beta chains follows, all from one sample in a study of shared clonotypes between healthy human individuals. TCRdb's table, derived via immunoSEQ multiplex PCR, lists solely in-frame clones and lacks some. This sample has 2 million to 2.5 million clones; more than 85% occur once, and the top ten carry around 0.4%. The sequencing sample was made of naive CD4+ T cells from PBMCs. All receptors derive from a man aged 18-30 years in good health. Some clones in this sample may be carry-over from other donors' samples. The CDR3 runs from the conserved cysteine through the conserved F or W. A D gene is named only where the DNA matches it firmly. The size field is filled for only some rows; it gives once, few, many or a size class.

TRBV5-6	NA	TRBJ1-6	NA	CASSLRQGYSPLHF	TGTGCCAGCAGCTTGAGGCAGGGCTATTCACCCCTCCACTTT
TRBV29-1	NA	TRBJ2-1	NA	CSVEVPQGRGQFF	TGCAGCGTTGAAGTACCACAGGGACGGGGACAGTTCTTC
TRBV5-1	NA	TRBJ2-3	NA	CASSEALGTDTQYF	TGCGCCAGCAGCGAGGCGTTGGGCACAGATACGCAGTATTTT
TRBV12-5	NA	TRBJ2-1	NA	CASAGADEQFF	TGTGCTAGTGCTGGGGCGGATGAGCAGTTCTTC
TRBV5-4	NA	TRBJ2-7	NA	CASGLGAAHEQYF	TGTGCCAGCGGCCTGGGGGCAGCCCACGAGCAGTACTTC
TRBV19	TRBD2	TRBJ2-7	NA	CASSRLAGAYEQYF	TGTGCCAGTAGTAGACTAGCGGGAGCCTACGAGCAGTACTTC
TRBV5-5	NA	TRBJ2-1	NA	CASSFSGTEINEQFF	TGTGCCAGCAGCTTTTCCGGGACTGAGATCAATGAGCAGTTCTTC
TRBV5-1	TRBD2	TRBJ2-2	once	CASSLWGLAGTGELFF	TGCGCCAGCAGCTTGTGGGGACTAGCGGGCACCGGGGAGCTGTTTTTT
TRBV5-8	TRBD1	TRBJ2-7	NA	CASSRRDRDEQYF	TGTGCCAGCAGCCGTCGGGACAGGGACGAGCAGTACTTC
TRBV28	NA	TRBJ2-2	NA	CASSLHTNTGELFF	TGTGCCAGCAGTTTGCACACTAACACCGGGGAGCTGTTTTTT
TRBV6-5	NA	TRBJ2-1	NA	CASRAEGLSYNEQFF	TGTGCCAGCCGCGCGGAGGGCCTAAGCTACAATGAGCAGTTCTTC
TRBV15	TRBD2	TRBJ2-1	NA	CATSRDLAGGWSGQFF	TGTGCCACCAGCAGAGATCTAGCGGGAGGATGGTCGGGGCAGTTCTTC
TRBV9	TRBD2	TRBJ2-2	NA	CASSIRAGGGTGELFF	TGTGCCAGCAGCATCCGAGCGGGAGGAGGAACCGGGGAGCTGTTTTTT
TRBV5-1	NA	TRBJ2-5	NA	CASSPTGMRETQYF	TGCGCCAGCAGCCCGACGGGCATGAGGGAGACCCAGTACTTC
TRBV14	NA	TRBJ1-2	once	CASSQERYGEYTF	TGTGCCAGCAGCCAAGAACGGTACGGAGAGTACACCTTC
TRBV7-8	NA	TRBJ1-5	NA	CASSLDSTGSPQHF	TGTGCCAGCAGCTTGGATAGTACAGGGTCGCCCCAGCATTTT
TRBV30	TRBD2	TRBJ2-1	NA	CAWSVAPSGSKFF	TGTGCCTGGAGTGTGGCGCCTAGCGGGAGCAAGTTCTTC
TRBV9	NA	TRBJ2-7	NA	CASSLSGTAHEQYF	TGTGCCAGCAGCCTTAGCGGGACAGCCCACGAGCAGTACTTC
TRBV4-3	NA	TRBJ1-1	NA	CASSRDAGTANEAFF	TGCGCCAGCAGCCGGGACGCTGGGACGGCTAATGAAGCTTTCTTT
TRBV6-1	NA	TRBJ2-7	many	CARHTGYDRGEQYF	TGTGCCAGACATACAGGGTACGATCGAGGCGAGCAGTACTTC
TRBV29-1	NA	TRBJ2-1	NA	CSVDRLGGFSYNEQFF	TGCAGCGTTGACCGTCTGGGCGGTTTCTCCTACAATGAGCAGTTCTTC
TRBV7-3	TRBD2	TRBJ2-5	once	CASSLTSSGSWETQYF	TGTGCCAGCAGCTTAACGTCTAGCGGGAGTTGGGAGACCCAGTACTTC
TRBV6-5	TRBD1	TRBJ1-3	NA	CASRRQGVSGNTIYF	TGTGCCAGCAGGCGACAGGGCGTCTCTGGAAACACCATATATTTT
TRBV16	NA	TRBJ1-3	NA	CASSQSTANSGNTIYF	TGTGCCAGCAGCCAATCGACGGCAAACTCTGGAAACACCATATATTTT
TRBV28	TRBD1	TRBJ1-2	NA	CASSRQGVSYGYTF	TGTGCCAGCAGCAGACAGGGGGTATCCTATGGCTACACCTTC
TRBV7-2	NA	TRBJ2-7	NA	CASSLDFSGGQYF	TGTGCCAGCAGCTTAGACTTCAGTGGCGGACAGTACTTC
TRBV28	NA	TRBJ1-3	NA	CASSLVMRYSGNTIYF	TGTGCCAGCAGTCTGGTTATGCGCTACTCTGGAAACACCATATATTTT
TRBV7-2	NA	TRBJ2-2	NA	CASSLTGTGELFF	TGTGCCAGCAGCTTAACTGGGACCGGGGAGCTGTTTTTT
TRBV2	TRBD1	TRBJ2-5	NA	CASSEAGQGGQETQYF	TGTGCCAGCAGTGAGGCGGGACAGGGGGGCCAAGAGACCCAGTACTTC
TRBV28	NA	TRBJ2-7	NA	CASRPTGTPAEQYF	TGTGCCAGCAGACCGACCGGGACCCCCGCAGAGCAGTACTTC
TRBV28	NA	TRBJ2-1	once	CASPPPGLPTYNEQFF	TGTGCCAGCCCTCCCCCGGGTCTTCCCACCTACAATGAGCAGTTCTTC
TRBV15	TRBD2	TRBJ2-1	NA	CATRLASEQFF	TGTGCCACTAGACTAGCGTCCGAGCAGTTCTTC
TRBV10-3	TRBD2	TRBJ2-2	NA	CAISGNRGSGSIF	TGTGCCATCAGTGGCAACAGGGGTAGCGGGAGCATTTTT
TRBV28	TRBD1	TRBJ1-3	NA	CASSLLGGQLGNTIYF	TGTGCCAGCAGTTTATTAGGGGGACAGTTAGGTAACACCATATATTTT
TRBV11-3	NA	TRBJ2-3	NA	CASSPGGDRPNF	TGTGCCAGCAGCCCCGGTGGAGACCGTCCCAATTTT
TRBV7-3	NA	TRBJ2-7	NA	CANYGGQGSSGSYEQYF	TGTGCCAATTATGGGGGACAGGGAAGTAGCGGGAGCTACGAGCAGTACTTC
TRBV30	NA	TRBJ1-1	NA	CAWSGGRNTEAFF	TGTGCCTGGAGTGGAGGCAGAAACACTGAAGCTTTCTTT
TRBV4-1	TRBD2	TRBJ2-7	NA	CASSQATSGRRHEQYF	TGCGCCAGCAGCCAAGCGACTAGCGGGAGAAGGCACGAGCAGTACTTC
TRBV27	TRBD2	TRBJ2-1	NA	CASSLKSSGDLIF	TGTGCCAGCAGTTTAAAATCTAGCGGGGATTTGATCTTC
TRBV4-1	NA	TRBJ1-6	NA	CASSQDRSVARSPLHF	TGCGCCAGCAGCCAAGATCGAAGTGTCGCCCGCTCACCCCTCCACTTT
TRBV4-1	TRBD2	TRBJ2-3	NA	CASSQVLAGGQDTQYF	TGCGCCAGCAGCCAAGTGTTAGCGGGAGGGCAAGATACGCAGTATTTT
TRBV30	NA	TRBJ2-7	NA	CAWSIWGGRPTYEQYF	TGTGCCTGGAGTATCTGGGGAGGCAGGCCGACCTACGAGCAGTACTTC
TRBV7-9	NA	TRBJ2-3	NA	CASSPEADTQYF	TGTGCCAGCAGCCCGGAGGCAGATACGCAGTATTTT
TRBV28	NA	TRBJ2-5	NA	CASSLFGFQETQYF	TGTGCCAGCAGTTTATTCGGTTTCCAAGAGACCCAGTACTTC
TRBV5-1	NA	TRBJ2-6	NA	CASSLGESGANVLTF	TGCGCCAGCAGCTTGGGGGAATCTGGGGCCAACGTCCTGACTTTC
TRBV2	TRBD1	TRBJ2-3	NA	CASSSRTGRGTQYF	TGTGCCAGCAGTTCTCGGACAGGGCGGGGTACGCAGTATTTT